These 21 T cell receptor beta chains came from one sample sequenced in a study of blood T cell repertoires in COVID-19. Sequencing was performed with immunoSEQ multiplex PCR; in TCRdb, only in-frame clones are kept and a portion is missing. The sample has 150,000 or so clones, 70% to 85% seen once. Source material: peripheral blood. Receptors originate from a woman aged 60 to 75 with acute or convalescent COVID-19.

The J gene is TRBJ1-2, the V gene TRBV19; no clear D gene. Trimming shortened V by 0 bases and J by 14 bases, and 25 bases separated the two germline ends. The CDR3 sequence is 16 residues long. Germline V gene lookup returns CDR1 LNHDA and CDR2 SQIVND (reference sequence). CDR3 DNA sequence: TGTGCCAGTAGTATAGAGATTGCGGGATACGCCGCTCGATGGACCTTC. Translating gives CASSIEIAGYAARWTF.

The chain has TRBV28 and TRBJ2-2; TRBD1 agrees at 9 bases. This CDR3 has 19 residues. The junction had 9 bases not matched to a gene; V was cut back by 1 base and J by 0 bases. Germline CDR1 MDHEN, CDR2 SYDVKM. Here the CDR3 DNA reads TGTGCCAGCAGTTTATTTTCCGGGACAGGGCCTACGAACACCGGGGAGCTGTTTTTT. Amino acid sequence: CASSLFSGTGPTNTGELFF.

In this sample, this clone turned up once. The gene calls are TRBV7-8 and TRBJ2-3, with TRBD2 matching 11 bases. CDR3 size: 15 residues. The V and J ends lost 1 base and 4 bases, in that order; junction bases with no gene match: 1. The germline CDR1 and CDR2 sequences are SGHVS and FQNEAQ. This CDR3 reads CASSLGSGGADTQYF. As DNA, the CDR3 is TGTGCCAGCAGCTTAGGTAGCGGGGGGGCAGATACGCAGTATTTT.

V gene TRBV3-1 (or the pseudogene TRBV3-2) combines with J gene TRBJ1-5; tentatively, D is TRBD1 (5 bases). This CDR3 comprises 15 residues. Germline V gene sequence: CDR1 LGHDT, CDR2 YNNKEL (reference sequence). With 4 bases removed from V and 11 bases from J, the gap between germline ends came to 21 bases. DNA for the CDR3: TGTGCCAGCAGCCTTGGGGCCGGGCTGGTATCGTCCCAGCATTTT. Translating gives CASSLGAGLVSSQHF.

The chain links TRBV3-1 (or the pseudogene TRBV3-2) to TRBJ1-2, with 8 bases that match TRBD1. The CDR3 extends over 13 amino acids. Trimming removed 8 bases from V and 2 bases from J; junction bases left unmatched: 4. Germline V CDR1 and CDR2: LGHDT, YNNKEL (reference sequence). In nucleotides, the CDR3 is TGTGCCAGCCAAGACAGGGGCAACTATGGCTACACCTTC. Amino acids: CASQDRGNYGYTF.

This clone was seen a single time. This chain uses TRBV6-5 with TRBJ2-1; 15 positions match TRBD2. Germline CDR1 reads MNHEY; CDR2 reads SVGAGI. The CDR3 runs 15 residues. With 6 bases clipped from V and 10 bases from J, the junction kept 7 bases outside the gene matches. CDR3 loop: CASRSGLAGGHEQFF. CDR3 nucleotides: TGTGCCAGCAGATCAGGACTAGCGGGGGGGCACGAGCAGTTCTTC.

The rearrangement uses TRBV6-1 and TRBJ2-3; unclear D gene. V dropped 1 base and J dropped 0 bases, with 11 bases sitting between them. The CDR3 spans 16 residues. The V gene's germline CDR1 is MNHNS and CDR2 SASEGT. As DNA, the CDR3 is TGTGCCAGCAGTGAAGGGGCCACTTCTAGCACAGATACGCAGTATTTT. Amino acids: CASSEGATSSTDTQYF.

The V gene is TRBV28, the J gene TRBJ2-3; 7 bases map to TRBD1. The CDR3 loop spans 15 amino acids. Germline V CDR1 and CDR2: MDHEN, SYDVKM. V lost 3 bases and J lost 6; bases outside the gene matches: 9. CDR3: CASSFVAGDSDTQYF. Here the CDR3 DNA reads TGTGCCAGCAGTTTTGTCGCTGGGGACAGCGATACGCAGTATTTT.

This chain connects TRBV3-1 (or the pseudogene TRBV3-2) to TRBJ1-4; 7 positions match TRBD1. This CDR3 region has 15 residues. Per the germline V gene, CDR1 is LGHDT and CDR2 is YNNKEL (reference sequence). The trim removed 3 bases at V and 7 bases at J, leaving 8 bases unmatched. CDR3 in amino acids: CASSHRQGQGEKLFF. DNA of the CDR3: TGTGCCAGCAGCCACCGACAGGGTCAGGGTGAAAAACTGTTTTTT.

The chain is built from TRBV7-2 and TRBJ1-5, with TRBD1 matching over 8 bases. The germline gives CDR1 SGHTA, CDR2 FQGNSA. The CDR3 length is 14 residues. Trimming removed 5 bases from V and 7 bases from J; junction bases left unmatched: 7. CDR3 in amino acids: CASSPWTGPQPQHF. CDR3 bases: TGTGCCAGCAGCCCCTGGACAGGGCCCCAGCCCCAGCATTTT.

The chain's CDR3 is CAISESGRANTEAFF. The DNA for the CDR3 is TGTGCCATCAGTGAGTCTGGGAGGGCGAACACTGAAGCTTTCTTT. J is TRBJ1-1 and V is TRBV10-3; D gene ambiguous. V lost 0 bases and J 1 base, leaving 9 bases between the germline ends. CDR1 and CDR2 (germline): ENHRY, SYGVKD. This CDR3 is built from 15 residues.

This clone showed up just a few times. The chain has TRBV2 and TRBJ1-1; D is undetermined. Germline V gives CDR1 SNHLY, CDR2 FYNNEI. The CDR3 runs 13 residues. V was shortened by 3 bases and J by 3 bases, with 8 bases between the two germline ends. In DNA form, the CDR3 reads TGTGCCAGCAGTGATTCGTACTACACTGAAGCTTTCTTT. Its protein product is CASSDSYYTEAFF.

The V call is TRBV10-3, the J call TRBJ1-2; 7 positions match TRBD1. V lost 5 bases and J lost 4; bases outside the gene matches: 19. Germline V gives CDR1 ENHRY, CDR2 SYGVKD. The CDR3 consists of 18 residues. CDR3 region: CAISHLIGRDSSFYGYTF. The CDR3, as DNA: TGTGCCATCAGTCATCTAATCGGGCGGGACAGCAGTTTCTATGGCTACACCTTC.

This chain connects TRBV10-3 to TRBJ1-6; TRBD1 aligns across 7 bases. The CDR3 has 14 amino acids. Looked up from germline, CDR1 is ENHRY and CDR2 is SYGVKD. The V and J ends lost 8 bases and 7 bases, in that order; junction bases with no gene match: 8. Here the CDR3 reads CAIRGTALNSPLHF. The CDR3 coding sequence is TGTGCCATCCGGGGGACAGCTTTGAATTCACCCCTCCACTTT.

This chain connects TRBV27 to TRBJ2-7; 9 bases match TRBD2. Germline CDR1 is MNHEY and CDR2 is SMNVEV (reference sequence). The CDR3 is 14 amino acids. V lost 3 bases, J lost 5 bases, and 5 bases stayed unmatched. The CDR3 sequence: CASSLGLAYDEQYV. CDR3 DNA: TGTGCCAGCAGTTTGGGACTAGCTTACGACGAGCAGTACGTC.

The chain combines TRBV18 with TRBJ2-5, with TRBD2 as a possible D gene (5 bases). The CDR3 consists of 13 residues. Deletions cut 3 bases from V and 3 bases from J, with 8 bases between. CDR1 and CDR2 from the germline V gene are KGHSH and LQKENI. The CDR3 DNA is TGTGCCAGCTCACCCGGGGAAGAAGAGACCCAGTACTTC. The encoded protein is CASSPGEEETQYF.

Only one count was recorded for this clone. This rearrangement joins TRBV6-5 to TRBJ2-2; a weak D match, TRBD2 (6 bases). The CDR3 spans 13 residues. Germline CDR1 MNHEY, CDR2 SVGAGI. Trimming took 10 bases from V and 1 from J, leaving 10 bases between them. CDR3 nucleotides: TGTGCCACCGAGGAGGGGAACACCGGGGAGCTGTTTTTT. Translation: CATEEGNTGELFF.

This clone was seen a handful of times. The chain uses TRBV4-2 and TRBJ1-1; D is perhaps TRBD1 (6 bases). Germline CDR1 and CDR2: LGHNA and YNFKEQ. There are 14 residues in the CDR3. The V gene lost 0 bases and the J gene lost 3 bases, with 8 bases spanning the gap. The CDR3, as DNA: TGTGCCAGCAGCCAAGAGGACAGATACACTGAAGCTTTCTTT. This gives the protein CASSQEDRYTEAFF.

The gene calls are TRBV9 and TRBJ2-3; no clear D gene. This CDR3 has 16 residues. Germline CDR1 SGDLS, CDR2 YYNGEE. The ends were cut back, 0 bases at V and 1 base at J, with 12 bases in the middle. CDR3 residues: CASSVAWAPGTDTQYF. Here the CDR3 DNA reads TGTGCCAGCAGCGTAGCTTGGGCGCCTGGCACAGATACGCAGTATTTT.

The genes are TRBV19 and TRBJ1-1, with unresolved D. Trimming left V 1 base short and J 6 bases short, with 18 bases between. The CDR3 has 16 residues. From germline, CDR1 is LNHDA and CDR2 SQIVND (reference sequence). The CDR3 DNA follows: TGTGCCAGTAGTATAGGAGGGTCTAATCCCATCGCTGAAGCTTTCTTT. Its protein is CASSIGGSNPIAEAFF.

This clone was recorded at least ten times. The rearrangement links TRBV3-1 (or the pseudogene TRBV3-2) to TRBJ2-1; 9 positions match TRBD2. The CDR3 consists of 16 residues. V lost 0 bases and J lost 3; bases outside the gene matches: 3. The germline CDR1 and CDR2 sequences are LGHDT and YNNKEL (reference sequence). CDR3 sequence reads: CASSQDPSGVYNEQFF. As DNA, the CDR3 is TGTGCCAGCAGCCAAGACCCTAGCGGGGTCTACAATGAGCAGTTCTTC.